A selection of T cell receptor beta chains follows, all from one sample in a study of T cells in Graves' hyperthyroidism and ophthalmopathy. TCRdb re-called the multiplex PCR reads with MiXCR, one entry per CDR3 protein. This table has hundreds of thousands of distinct CDR3 sequences, over 13% appearing once. Sequenced sample: blood. These receptors were taken from a man in his fifties or sixties with Graves' ophthalmopathy. Each CDR3 is given with its conserved first and last residue. A D gene is named only where the DNA matches it firmly. For some rows the clone size is stated as once, few or many, or as a class when expanded; others skip it.

clone_size	v_call	j_call	d_call	cdr3_nt	cdr3_aa
.	TRBV28	TRBJ1-5	TRBD1	TGTGCCAGCAGTCCAAAAGTCAAGGACAGGGTCGGGCGGCCCCAGCATTTT	CASSPKVKDRVGRPQHF
few	TRBV20-1	TRBJ2-5	TRBD2	TGCAGTGCTAGGTCGGCTAGCGGGAGGCAAGAGACCCAGTACTTC	CSARSASGRQETQYF
.	TRBV20-1	TRBJ2-7	TRBD1	TGCAGTGCTAGATTCCGGGACAGGGGGACCTACGAGCAGTACTTC	CSARFRDRGTYEQYF
few	TRBV14	TRBJ2-7	.	TGTGCCAGCAGCCAAAGATCGGGCACGTCCTACGAGCAGTACTTC	CASSQRSGTSYEQYF
many	TRBV6-1	TRBJ2-7	.	TGTGCCAGCTTGGGCTACGAGCAGTACTTC	CASLGYEQYF
many	TRBV3-1	TRBJ2-3	TRBD2	TGTGCCAGCAGCCAAGAGGGACTAGCCTCTACAGATACGCAGTATTTT	CASSQEGLASTDTQYF
many	TRBV18	TRBJ2-1	.	TGTGCCAGCTCACCAGGCCCGAGCTCCTACAATGAGCAGTTCTTC	CASSPGPSSYNEQFF
.	TRBV19	TRBJ2-7	TRBD2	TGTGCCAGTAGTATTATAGGGACTAGCGGGAGCGAGCAGTACTTC	CASSIIGTSGSEQYF
many	TRBV20-1	TRBJ1-2	.	TGCAGTGCTAGAGATCAGGGGAGTAACTATGGCTACACCTTC	CSARDQGSNYGYTF
many	TRBV5-1	TRBJ1-2	.	TGCGCCAGCAGCTTGATACAGAGCTATGGCTACACCTTC	CASSLIQSYGYTF
many	TRBV6-1	TRBJ1-1	.	TGTGCCAGCAGTGAATATATTTTCGGTCGAAGTGAAGCTTTCTTT	CASSEYIFGRSEAFF
many	TRBV18	TRBJ2-7	TRBD1	TGTGCCAGCTCACCAGGACCGGGACAGCCTACATACGAGCAGTACTTC	CASSPGPGQPTYEQYF
many	TRBV11-3	TRBJ1-2	TRBD1	TGTGCCAGCAGCGCGGGACAGGGATTCAGCTATGGCTACACCTTC	CASSAGQGFSYGYTF
few	TRBV20-1	TRBJ2-7	TRBD2	TGCAGTGCAACGGGACTAGGGTTTTCCTACGAGCAGTACTTC	CSATGLGFSYEQYF
many	TRBV2	TRBJ2-3	TRBD2	TGTGCCAGCAGTGAACGGCGGGAGCAGGCGGATACGCAGTATTTT	CASSERREQADTQYF
few	TRBV5-5	TRBJ1-4	TRBD1	TGTGCCAGCAGCTTAGGACAGGGGGTTCGGGGTGAAAAACTGTTTTTT	CASSLGQGVRGEKLFF
few	TRBV19	TRBJ1-5	.	TGTGCCAGTAGTATCTGGCTCGGAGGAGGTAGCAATCAGCCCCAGCATTTT	CASSIWLGGGSNQPQHF